What follows are 16 T cell receptor beta chains derived from one specimen sequenced in a study of OX40 agonist ivuxolimab in advanced cancers. TCRdb's copy holds only in-frame clones and misses some; the assay was immunoSEQ multiplex PCR. The data show approximately 79,000 clones, 80% to 90% seen once. The sample in question was CD4+ or CD8+ T cells sorted from blood, obtained in a trial of the OX40 agonist ivuxolimab. The source of these receptors is an adult with an advanced solid tumor such as melanoma, head and neck, liver or kidney cancer.

This chain joins TRBV6-5 and TRBJ2-7, with D possibly being TRBD1 (6 bases). Germline lookup yields CDR1 MNHEY and CDR2 SVGAGI. Trimming removed 0 bases at V and 2 bases at J, with 11 bases between. This CDR3 spans 15 amino acids. The CDR3 DNA is TGTGCCAGCAGTTACTCCTTCAGGGGAACCTACGAGCAGTACTTC. It translates to CASSYSFRGTYEQYF.

The rearrangement uses TRBV4-3 and TRBJ2-1, with TRBD2 matching 8 bases. This CDR3 is built from 17 residues. Germline V gives CDR1 LGHNA, CDR2 YSLEER. Germline trimming cut 4 bases from V and 6 bases from J; bases unmatched to any gene: 14. The CDR3: CASSPQSGSGGTNEQFF. CDR3 in DNA: TGCGCCAGCAGCCCACAAAGCGGCAGCGGGGGAACCAATGAGCAGTTCTTC.

The chain joins TRBV15 to TRBJ1-3; 8 bases match TRBD1. This CDR3 comprises 15 residues. Germline V CDR1 and CDR2: LNHNV, YYDKDF (reference sequence). The V and J ends lost 4 bases and 1 base, in that order; junction bases with no gene match: 3. The CDR3 DNA is TGTGCCACCAGCACCGACAGGGGTTCTGGAAACACCATATATTTT. Translated: CATSTDRGSGNTIYF.

The CDR3 DNA reads TGTGCCAGTAGTCTAGGGAGACTAGAAGGTGTGCTGTTTTTT. It encodes CASSLGRLEGVLFF. This chain uses TRBV19 with TRBJ2-2; a possible D gene is TRBD2 (6 bases). Germline-derived CDR1 and CDR2 are LNHDA and SQIVND (reference sequence). V lost 5 bases, J lost 13 bases, and 20 bases lay in between. The CDR3 is 14 residues long.

This chain uses TRBV6-6 with TRBJ2-5; 9 nucleotides align to TRBD2. Germline lookup yields CDR1 MNHNY and CDR2 SVGAGI (reference sequence). The CDR3 runs 14 residues. Trimming cost V 6 bases and J 5 bases; bases outside gene matches: 7. The CDR3 nucleotides are TGTGCCAGCAGAACTAGCGGGTTGAGGGAGACCCAGTACTTC. Its protein product is CASRTSGLRETQYF.

The rearrangement links TRBV5-6 to TRBJ2-7; 8 bases map to TRBD1. Losses at the gene ends were 1 base for V and 0 bases for J; bases not matched to a gene: 3. The CDR3 has 15 amino acids. From germline, CDR1 is SGHDT and CDR2 YYEEEE. CDR3 bases: TGTGCCAGCAGCTTGCGGGGACAGGTCTCCTACGAGCAGTACTTC. Its translation: CASSLRGQVSYEQYF.

The rearrangement joins TRBV7-8 to TRBJ2-4; 11 bases map to TRBD1. Germline V CDR1 and CDR2: SGHVS, FQNEAQ. The V segment lost 5 bases and the J segment 3 bases; nucleotides outside the gene matches: 3. The CDR3 length is 15 residues. CDR3 amino acids: CASSRGTGGKNIQYF. The CDR3 nucleotides read TGTGCCAGCAGCAGAGGGACAGGGGGCAAAAACATTCAGTACTTC.

This chain links TRBV15 with TRBJ1-4; D remains unclear. Germline CDR1 reads LNHNV; CDR2 reads YYDKDF (reference sequence). Between the trimmed V and J ends, which lost 6 bases and 9 bases, there was a span of 17 bases. This CDR3 comprises 14 residues. The CDR3 DNA sequence: TGTGCCACCAGGTACGGGGTCAGAGATCAAAAACTGTTTTTT. Residues: CATRYGVRDQKLFF.

The chain combines TRBV7-9 with TRBJ2-4, with 8 nucleotides matching TRBD1. The J segment lost 3 bases and the V segment lost 5 bases, leaving 6 bases of the junction unmatched. The CDR3 consists of 15 residues. Per germline, CDR1 SEHNR and CDR2 FQNEAQ (reference sequence). CDR3 sequence (DNA): TGTGCCAGCAGCCCCGACAGGGGAGGCAAAAACATTCAGTACTTC. Amino acid sequence: CASSPDRGGKNIQYF.

The rearrangement joins TRBV11-2 to TRBJ1-1; D may be TRBD1 (5 bases). This CDR3 spans 12 amino acids. V lost 10 bases to trimming and J lost 1 base, with 10 bases between them. Germline V gene data show CDR1 as SGHAT and CDR2 as FQNNGV. The CDR3 nucleotides read TGTGCCAAGGGGCGGGAGAACACTGAAGCTTTCTTT. It yields the protein CAKGRENTEAFF.

V and J are TRBV5-1 and TRBJ1-2; 7 bases align to TRBD1. V was pared by 3 bases and J by 3 bases, with 2 bases of the junction left unmatched. From germline, CDR1 is SGHRS and CDR2 YFSETQ. This CDR3 comprises 13 residues. As DNA, the CDR3 is TGCGCCAGCAGCTCAACAGGGGACTATGGCTACACCTTC. Translating it yields CASSSTGDYGYTF.

This chain connects TRBV11-2 to TRBJ1-1; D perhaps matches TRBD1 (6 bases). The length of the CDR3 is 15 residues. Trimming shortened V by 5 bases and J by 6 bases, and 19 bases separated the two germline ends. The germline CDR1 and CDR2 sequences are SGHAT and FQNNGV. The CDR3 loop is CASSPRQAMGSEAFF. The CDR3 DNA reads TGTGCCAGCAGCCCTCGACAGGCCATGGGATCTGAAGCTTTCTTT.

This clone occurred a few times. The chain couples TRBV30 to TRBJ1-1; possibly TRBD1 for D (5 bases). The CDR3 covers 14 residues. Trimming removed 0 bases at V and 5 bases at J, with 13 bases between. Germline V CDR1 and CDR2: GTSNPN, SVGIG (reference sequence). The CDR3 sequence: CAWSVSDKGTEAFF. In DNA, the CDR3 is TGTGCCTGGAGTGTGTCCGATAAGGGGACTGAAGCTTTCTTT.

This chain connects TRBV15 to TRBJ2-3, with TRBD2 identical over 9 bases. CDR1 is LNHNV and CDR2 is YYDKDF in the germline V gene (reference sequence). The CDR3 extends over 14 amino acids. The V segment lost 9 bases and the J segment 9 bases; nucleotides outside the gene matches: 13. DNA for the CDR3: TGTGCCACTCGGAGAGCGGGAGGTGAGATCACGCAGTATTTT. Protein sequence: CATRRAGGEITQYF. Drawing the rest from reference TRBV15 and TRBJ2-3, the complete variable domain is DAMVIQNPRYQVTQFGKPVTLSCSQTLNHNVMYWYQQKSSQAPKLLFHYYDKDFNNEADTPDNFQSRRPNTSFCFLDIRSPGLGDTAMYLCATRRAGGEITQYFGPGTRLTVL.

The chain combines TRBV29-1 with TRBJ2-7; 8 bases are a match to TRBD1. Germline V gene data show CDR1 as SQVTM and CDR2 as ANQGSEA. The CDR3 extends over 16 amino acids. Germline trimming cut 2 bases from V and 7 bases from J; bases unmatched to any gene: 16. CDR3 coding DNA: TGCAGCGTTGAATGGGCCCTTGGGACAGGACCTGGGGAGCAGTACTTC. Protein product: CSVEWALGTGPGEQYF.

The rearrangement links TRBV7-2 to TRBJ1-2; D possibly corresponds to TRBD1 (5 bases). V gave up 1 base and J gave up 3 bases, with 12 bases separating them. Per germline, CDR1 SGHTA and CDR2 FQGNSA. There are 15 residues in the CDR3. CDR3 in amino acids: CASSLGDQRDYGYTF. For the CDR3, the DNA is TGTGCCAGCAGCTTAGGGGACCAGCGGGACTATGGCTACACCTTC.